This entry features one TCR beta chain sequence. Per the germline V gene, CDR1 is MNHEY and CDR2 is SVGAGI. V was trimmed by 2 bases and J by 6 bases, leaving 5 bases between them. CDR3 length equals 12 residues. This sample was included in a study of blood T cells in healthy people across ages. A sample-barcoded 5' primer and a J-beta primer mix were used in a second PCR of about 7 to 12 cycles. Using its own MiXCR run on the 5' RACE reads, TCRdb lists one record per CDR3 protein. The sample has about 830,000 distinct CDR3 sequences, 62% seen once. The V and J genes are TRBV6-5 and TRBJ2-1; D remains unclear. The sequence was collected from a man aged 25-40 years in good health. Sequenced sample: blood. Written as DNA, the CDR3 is TGTGCCAGCAGTTACGGTCTCAATGAGCAGTTCTTC. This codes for CASSYGLNEQFF.